This TCR beta chain originates from a study of early T cells in non-severe SARS-CoV-2 infection. With 4 bases clipped from V and 5 bases from J, the junction kept 9 bases outside the gene matches. Looked up from germline, CDR1 is KGHSH and CDR2 is LQKENI. This CDR3 has 16 residues. TCRdb itself ran the 5' RACE reads through MiXCR, one entry per CDR3 protein. The data hold tens of thousands of distinct CDR3 sequences, with roughly 14% observed a single time. The V and J genes are TRBV18 and TRBJ1-5, with 9 bases identical to TRBD1. This TCR was sampled from an adult who was a healthcare worker with PCR-confirmed SARS-CoV-2 infection or an uninfected control (not recorded which). Sequencing used whole blood. The CDR3 spells CASSLTGTGTHQPQHF. The CDR3 DNA is TGTGCCAGCTCACTAACCGGGACAGGGACACATCAGCCCCAGCATTTT.